These 29 T cell receptor beta chains were all obtained from the same sample, sequenced in a study of beta chain features in type 1 diabetes. General study results and limits: For Type 1 diabetes patients, all four CD4+ subsets carried TCRB CDR3s that were moderately but significantly shorter.

TCRB transcripts that were expressed got sequenced, as all of the isolated RNA had been reverse transcribed. Here immunoSEQ multiplex PCR was the method, and the copy in TCRdb shows in-frame clones only, minus some. The sample shows roughly 700,000 clones, under 15% of them seen only once. What these receptors recognize is not known. The specimen sequenced was naive CD4+ T cells from blood. The receptors derive from a man between 18 and 29 years old with type 1 diabetes.

J is TRBJ2-5 and V is TRBV6-6; D is perhaps TRBD1 or TRBD2 (5 bases each). There are 15 residues in the CDR3. Germline CDR1 MNHNY, CDR2 SVGAGI (reference sequence). V lost 8 bases to trimming and J lost 7 bases, with 23 bases between them. CDR3 sequence: CASGTNQGGRVTQYF. The CDR3 DNA follows: TGTGCCAGCGGGACCAACCAGGGTGGTCGGGTGACCCAGTACTTC.

The chain uses TRBV30 and TRBJ1-5; D uncertain. This CDR3 contains 13 residues. Trimming removed 3 bases at V and 3 bases at J, with 9 bases between. Germline V gene sequence: CDR1 GTSNPN, CDR2 SVGIG (reference sequence). CDR3 residues: CAWRPGINQPQHF. Written as DNA, the CDR3 is TGTGCCTGGAGGCCCGGGATCAATCAGCCCCAGCATTTT.

This clone was seen only a few times. The chain uses TRBV2 and TRBJ2-3; 13 nucleotides agree with TRBD2. Germline values: CDR1 SNHLY, CDR2 FYNNEI. V was pared by 5 bases and J by 1 base, with 3 bases of the junction left unmatched. The CDR3 has 16 amino acids. The CDR3 region is CASSLLAGGRTDTQYF. The CDR3 region has the DNA TGTGCCAGCAGTCTACTAGCGGGGGGGCGCACAGATACGCAGTATTTT.

This clone was seen only a few times. This sequence joins TRBV7-9 and TRBJ1-2; D may be TRBD1 (6 bases). Looked up from germline, CDR1 is SEHNR and CDR2 is FQNEAQ (reference sequence). Between the trimmed V and J ends, which lost 2 bases and 7 bases, there was a span of 11 bases. CDR3 length: 13 residues. The CDR3 protein is CASSLPGQSGYTF. DNA of the CDR3: TGTGCCAGCAGCTTACCCGGACAGTCTGGCTACACCTTC.

The chain uses TRBV30 and TRBJ1-5, with a tentative D call TRBD1 (5 bases). Germline CDR1 GTSNPN, CDR2 SVGIG (reference sequence). The V end was cut by 2 bases, the J end by 4 bases, with 15 bases between. The CDR3 totals 15 residues. CDR3 in amino acids: CAWSTGTVPNQPQHF. The CDR3 DNA reads as TGTGCCTGGAGTACCGGGACGGTACCTAATCAGCCCCAGCATTTT.

This clone has a handful of counts. The chain couples TRBV7-3 to TRBJ2-5; no clear D gene. The V end lost 0 bases, the J end lost 0 bases, and 2 bases lay between the germline ends. Germline assignment: CDR1 SGHTA and CDR2 FQGTGA. The CDR3 runs to 13 residues. This CDR3 reads CASSLTYQETQYF. The CDR3 DNA reads as TGTGCCAGCAGCTTAACGTACCAAGAGACCCAGTACTTC.

Note on this clone: This sample also contains other DNA sequences that code for the same CDR3. V gene TRBV7-2 combines with J gene TRBJ1-1; D remains ambiguous. Germline V gene lookup returns CDR1 SGHTA and CDR2 FQGNSA. Deletions cut 1 base from V and 2 bases from J, with 8 bases between. This CDR3 has 14 amino acids. CDR3 region: CASSLGGVNTEAFF. CDR3 sequence (DNA): TGTGCCAGCAGCTTAGGTGGGGTTAACACTGAAGCTTTCTTT.

The chain has TRBV29-1 and TRBJ1-2; D remains unclear. Germline V lookup: CDR1 SQVTM, CDR2 ANQGSEA. This CDR3 region has 13 residues. Trimming left V 3 bases short and J 4 bases short, with 12 bases between. The CDR3 DNA is TGCAGCGTTGACTTACCCTCTGGCTATGGCTACACCTTC. As protein: CSVDLPSGYGYTF.

The rearrangement uses TRBV6-5 and TRBJ2-5; 7 bases match TRBD1. The CDR3 contains 13 residues. V lost 5 bases, J lost 5 bases, and 5 bases stayed unmatched. The germline V gene encodes CDR1 MNHEY and CDR2 SVGAGI. CDR3 loop: CASSTQTGETQYF. CDR3 in DNA: TGTGCCAGCAGTACCCAGACAGGGGAGACCCAGTACTTC.

The chain has TRBV28 and TRBJ2-6; D perhaps matches TRBD1 (6 bases). With 3 bases removed from V and 0 bases from J, the gap between germline ends came to 9 bases. Germline lookup yields CDR1 MDHEN and CDR2 SYDVKM. This CDR3 comprises 16 residues. CDR3 DNA sequence: TGTGCCAGCAGTTTGACAGGTCTCTCTGGGGCCAACGTCCTGACTTTC. It specifies CASSLTGLSGANVLTF. The variable domain in full, completed from reference TRBV28 and TRBJ2-6, reads DVKVTQSSRYLVKRTGEKVFLECVQDMDHENMFWYRQDPGLGLRLIYFSYDVKMKEKGDIPEGYSVSREKKERFSLILESASTNQTSMYLCASSLTGLSGANVLTFGAGSRLTVL.

This clone showed up just a few times. This chain links TRBV11-2 with TRBJ2-3, with D hard to call. The CDR3 has 15 amino acids. The germline gives CDR1 SGHAT, CDR2 FQNNGV. V lost 0 bases, J lost 2 bases, and 9 bases lay in between. CDR3 in DNA: TGTGCCAGCAGCTTAGACAGGCCTATCACAGATACGCAGTATTTT. It yields the protein CASSLDRPITDTQYF.

J is TRBJ2-7 and V is TRBV4-1; the D is unclear. This CDR3 has 14 residues. Trimming stripped 2 bases from V and 3 bases from J, with 11 bases between. Per the germline V gene, CDR1 is MGHRA and CDR2 is YSYEKL. The DNA for the CDR3 is TGCGCCAGCAGCCAAACGATCAGAAACTACGAGCAGTACTTC. It yields the protein CASSQTIRNYEQYF.

V and J are TRBV6-5 and TRBJ2-2; a weak D match, TRBD1 (6 bases). This CDR3 has 15 residues. V gave up 0 bases and J gave up 3 bases, with 8 bases separating them. Germline-derived CDR1 and CDR2 are MNHEY and SVGAGI. The CDR3 sequence: CASSYSRTDTGELFF. CDR3 DNA sequence: TGTGCCAGCAGTTACTCTAGGACAGACACCGGGGAGCTGTTTTTT.

This clone was seen only a few times. The V call is TRBV10-3, the J call TRBJ2-3; the match to TRBD2 covers 12 bases. The CDR3 consists of 17 residues. CDR1 is ENHRY, CDR2 SYGVKD, per germline. Trimming removed 6 bases from V and 7 bases from J; junction bases left unmatched: 14. This CDR3 reads CAIRSRQASGGANTQYF. The CDR3 nucleotides read TGTGCCATCAGGAGCCGGCAGGCTAGCGGGGGGGCCAATACGCAGTATTTT.

This clone was picked up a small number of times. The CDR3 DNA is TGCGCCAGCAGCTCGGGGACTAGGGGGTTCAGTCCCTACAATGAGCAGTTCTTC. This gives the protein CASSSGTRGFSPYNEQFF. The chain links TRBV5-1 to TRBJ2-1; 8 bases are a match to TRBD2. Germline CDR1 SGHRS, CDR2 YFSETQ. Losses at the gene ends were 3 bases for V and 2 bases for J; bases not matched to a gene: 13. The CDR3 spans 18 residues.

The chain combines TRBV5-1 with TRBJ2-7; D possibly corresponds to TRBD1 (6 bases). This CDR3 region has 13 residues. V was shortened by 7 bases and J by 2 bases, with 13 bases between the two germline ends. Germline V gene data show CDR1 as SGHRS and CDR2 as YFSETQ. CDR3 loop: CASPQGRAYEQYF. In DNA form, the CDR3 reads TGCGCCAGCCCGCAGGGGCGAGCCTACGAGCAGTACTTC. Combining the CDR3 with reference TRBV5-1 and TRBJ2-7 gives the whole variable domain KAGVTQTPRYLIKTRGQQVTLSCSPISGHRSVSWYQQTPGQGLQFLFEYFSETQRNKGNFPGRFSGRQFSNSRSEMNVSTLELGDSALYLCASPQGRAYEQYFGPGTRLTVT.

The V gene is TRBV9, the J gene TRBJ1-4, with D unresolved. The CDR3 consists of 16 residues. Looked up from germline, CDR1 is SGDLS and CDR2 is YYNGEE. The V end was cut by 4 bases, the J end by 2 bases, with 15 bases between. The CDR3 protein is CASSLFLGGTNEKLFF. The CDR3 DNA reads TGTGCCAGCAGCTTATTTTTGGGCGGCACTAATGAAAAACTGTTTTTT.

This clone has only a few counts. The sample has other DNA sequences that encode this CDR3 too. J is TRBJ2-5 and V is TRBV30; D ambiguous. V was pared by 3 bases and J by 1 base, with 6 bases between. The germline V gene encodes CDR1 GTSNPN and CDR2 SVGIG (reference sequence). This CDR3 is built from 12 residues. CDR3 loop: CAWSPSQETQYF. In nucleotides, the CDR3 is TGTGCCTGGAGCCCCAGCCAAGAGACCCAGTACTTC.

The chain couples TRBV5-6 to TRBJ1-2; a possible D gene is TRBD1 (5 bases). Germline CDR1 is SGHDT and CDR2 is YYEEEE. There are 15 residues in the CDR3. The V gene lost 1 base and the J gene lost 3 bases, with 13 bases spanning the gap. CDR3 loop: CASSLTGGWDYGYTF. CDR3 nucleotides: TGTGCCAGCAGCTTGACCGGGGGATGGGACTATGGCTACACCTTC.

This clone turned up a few times. This rearrangement joins TRBV19 to TRBJ2-7, with TRBD2 as a possible D gene (6 bases). This CDR3 spans 15 amino acids. Germline CDR1 and CDR2: LNHDA and SQIVND (reference sequence). Trimming cost V 3 bases and J 0 bases, with 12 bases left between them. The DNA of the CDR3 is TGTGCCAGTAGTATCGGGGGACGGAGCTCCTACGAGCAGTACTTC. It yields the protein CASSIGGRSSYEQYF.

This chain joins TRBV4-1 and TRBJ2-2; D not certain. Germline loops: CDR1 MGHRA, CDR2 YSYEKL. This CDR3 is 14 amino acids long. V was pared by 3 bases and J by 4 bases, with 9 bases between. CDR3 DNA sequence: TGCGCCAGCAGCCACCGTAGTCCCACCGGGGAGCTGTTTTTT. Its translation is CASSHRSPTGELFF.

This clone was seen a handful of times. V is TRBV5-1 and J is TRBJ2-1; D unclear. V lost 0 bases and J lost 4, with 8 bases in between. Germline V gene data show CDR1 as SGHRS and CDR2 as YFSETQ. The CDR3 spans 14 residues. As DNA, the CDR3 is TGCGCCAGCAGCTTGGCCCGGGTATACAATGAGCAGTTCTTC. Translated, it gives CASSLARVYNEQFF. Full variable domain (remainder filled in from reference TRBV5-1 and TRBJ2-1): KAGVTQTPRYLIKTRGQQVTLSCSPISGHRSVSWYQQTPGQGLQFLFEYFSETQRNKGNFPGRFSGRQFSNSRSEMNVSTLELGDSALYLCASSLARVYNEQFFGPGTRLTVL.

This sequence joins TRBV10-1 and TRBJ2-4; D possibly corresponds to TRBD1 (5 bases). The germline V gene encodes CDR1 WNHNN and CDR2 SYGVQD (reference sequence). V was clipped by 9 bases and J by 8 bases, with 11 bases between them. This CDR3 has 11 amino acids. DNA for the CDR3: TGCGCCAGTGGACAAGGTGACATTCAGTACTTC. It yields the protein CASGQGDIQYF.

V and J are TRBV7-2 and TRBJ2-5, with D perhaps TRBD1 (5 bases). V was trimmed by 1 base and J by 4 bases, leaving 7 bases between them. Germline assignment: CDR1 SGHTA and CDR2 FQGNSA. The CDR3 has 13 amino acids. CDR3 DNA sequence: TGTGCCAGCAGCTTAGGGACACCAGAGACCCAGTACTTC. Encoded protein: CASSLGTPETQYF.

The sample holds a few counts of this clone. The chain employs TRBV2 and TRBJ2-3; 8 positions match TRBD1. Trimming removed 7 bases from V and 1 base from J; junction bases left unmatched: 7. CDR3 size: 15 residues. Germline V gene lookup returns CDR1 SNHLY and CDR2 FYNNEI. This CDR3 is CASNTPGQGTDTQYF. The CDR3 DNA sequence: TGTGCCAGCAACACACCGGGACAGGGCACAGATACGCAGTATTTT.

J is TRBJ2-5 and V is TRBV4-1; either TRBD1 or TRBD2 may supply D (5 bases each). The CDR3 spans 15 residues. The V gene lost 4 bases and the J gene lost 5 bases, with 17 bases spanning the gap. The germline gives CDR1 MGHRA, CDR2 YSYEKL. Here the CDR3 DNA reads TGCGCCAGCAGCCGAGAAGGGACCCCCGGGGAGACCCAGTACTTC. Encoded protein: CASSREGTPGETQYF.

V gene TRBV7-9 combines with J gene TRBJ2-5; D ambiguous. The CDR3 sequence is 14 residues long. Deletions cut 3 bases from V and 5 bases from J, with 13 bases between. In germline, CDR1 is SEHNR, CDR2 FQNEAQ (reference sequence). The CDR3 region is CASSFPKGGETQYF. CDR3 nucleotide sequence: TGTGCCAGCAGCTTCCCGAAGGGTGGGGAGACCCAGTACTTC.

V is TRBV15 and J is TRBJ2-1; D uncertain. The length of the CDR3 is 13 residues. Germline loops: CDR1 LNHNV, CDR2 YYDKDF (reference sequence). V was cut by 0 bases and J by 15 bases, with 15 bases left in between. The CDR3 is CATSRDTPGWGFF. CDR3 nucleotides: TGTGCCACCAGCAGAGATACGCCAGGTTGGGGGTTCTTC. Supplemented by reference TRBV15 and TRBJ2-1, the full variable domain reads DAMVIQNPRYQVTQFGKPVTLSCSQTLNHNVMYWYQQKSSQAPKLLFHYYDKDFNNEADTPDNFQSRRPNTSFCFLDIRSPGLGDTAMYLCATSRDTPGWGFFGPGTRLTVL.

This clone was recorded a few times. The chain joins TRBV10-3 to TRBJ2-1; maybe TRBD2 (5 bases). The CDR3 has 12 residues. With 7 bases removed from V and 9 bases from J, the gap between germline ends came to 13 bases. Germline CDR1 ENHRY, CDR2 SYGVKD. CDR3 protein: CAIMPREGEQFF. Here the CDR3 DNA reads TGTGCCATCATGCCTAGAGAGGGTGAGCAGTTCTTC.